This TCR beta chain was observed in a study of cytotoxic CD8 clonotypes in ibrutinib-treated CLL. Study-level information: Investigators reported 25 or so partial and 2 complete responses; after median roughly 63 months, roughly 14 patients remained remitted and about twelve progressed.

The germline V gene has CDR1 SGHNT and CDR2 YYREEE (reference sequence). The ends lost 4 bases at V and 11 bases at J; junction bases unmatched: 15. The CDR3 has 16 amino acids. A note on this clone: Its antigen is currently unknown.

Overall study results and limits: Public clonotypes were rare and shrank or held steady on treatment. Before falling back toward baseline at progression, clonality had risen at the time of ibrutinib response. Clonality measured at baseline exceeded age-matched healthy donors, tracking circulating CD8+ T-cell counts.

TCRdb's table, derived via immunoSEQ multiplex PCR, lists solely in-frame clones and lacks some. This sample has 100,000 to 150,000 clones, with over 75% found just once. This chain uses TRBV5-4 with TRBJ1-6, with TRBD1 matching 7 bases. Sequencing was performed on PBMCs, taken after 24 months of ibrutinib treatment. This TCR was sampled from a human donor with chronic lymphocytic leukemia. CDR3 DNA sequence: TGTGCCAGCAGCACCGGGGCCCAGGGGGGTAGGGCACCCCTCCACTTT. Translating gives CASSTGAQGGRAPLHF.